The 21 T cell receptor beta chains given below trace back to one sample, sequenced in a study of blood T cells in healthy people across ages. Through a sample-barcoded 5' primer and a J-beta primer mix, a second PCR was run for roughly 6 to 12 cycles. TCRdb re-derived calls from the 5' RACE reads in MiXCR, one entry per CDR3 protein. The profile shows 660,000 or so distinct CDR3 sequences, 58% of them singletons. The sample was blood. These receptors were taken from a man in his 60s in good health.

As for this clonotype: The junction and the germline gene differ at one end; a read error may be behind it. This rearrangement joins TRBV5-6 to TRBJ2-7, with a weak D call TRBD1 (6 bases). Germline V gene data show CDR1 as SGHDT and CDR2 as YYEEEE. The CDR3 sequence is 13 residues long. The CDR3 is CACSSRGRYEQYF. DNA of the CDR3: TGTGCCTGCAGCTCCAGGGGCCGGTACGAGCAGTACTTC.

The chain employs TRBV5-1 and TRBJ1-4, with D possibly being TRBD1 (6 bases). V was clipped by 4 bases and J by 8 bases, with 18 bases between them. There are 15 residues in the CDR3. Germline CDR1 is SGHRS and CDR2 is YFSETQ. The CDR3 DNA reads TGCGCCAGCAGCCTCCGAGGGGGGCTTGGGGAAAAACTGTTTTTT. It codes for CASSLRGGLGEKLFF.

The CDR3 sequence: CASRIDRLLYGYTF. CDR3 coding DNA: TGTGCCAGCAGGATCGACAGATTACTCTATGGCTACACCTTC. The rearrangement joins TRBV2 to TRBJ1-2, with D possibly TRBD1 on 5 matching bases. Germline V gives CDR1 SNHLY, CDR2 FYNNEI. The ends were cut back, 6 bases at V and 4 bases at J, with 15 bases in the middle. The CDR3 runs to 14 residues.

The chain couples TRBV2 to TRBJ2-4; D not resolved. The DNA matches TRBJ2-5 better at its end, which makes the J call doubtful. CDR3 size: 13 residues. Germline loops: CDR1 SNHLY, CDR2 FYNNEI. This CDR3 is CASSAQLQETQYF. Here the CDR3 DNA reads TGTGCCAGCAGTGCACAGTTACAAGAGACCCAGTACTTC.

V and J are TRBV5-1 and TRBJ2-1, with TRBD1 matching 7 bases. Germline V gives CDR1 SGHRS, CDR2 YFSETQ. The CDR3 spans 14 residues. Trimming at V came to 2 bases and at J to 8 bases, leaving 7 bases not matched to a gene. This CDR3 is CASSLRQGSDEQFF. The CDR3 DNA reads TGCGCCAGCAGCTTAAGACAGGGCAGCGATGAGCAGTTCTTC.

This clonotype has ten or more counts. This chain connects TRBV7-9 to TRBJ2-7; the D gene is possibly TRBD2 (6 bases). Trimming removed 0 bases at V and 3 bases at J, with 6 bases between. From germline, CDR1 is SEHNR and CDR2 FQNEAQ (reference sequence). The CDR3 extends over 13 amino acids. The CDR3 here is CASSLAGGYEQYF. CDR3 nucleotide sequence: TGTGCCAGCAGCTTAGCGGGGGGCTACGAGCAGTACTTC. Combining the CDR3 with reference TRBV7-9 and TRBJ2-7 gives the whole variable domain DTGVSQNPRHKITKRGQNVTFRCDPISEHNRLYWYRQTLGQGPEFLTYFQNEAQLEKSRLLSDRFSAERPKGSFSTLEIQRTEQGDSAMYLCASSLAGGYEQYFGPGTRLTVT.

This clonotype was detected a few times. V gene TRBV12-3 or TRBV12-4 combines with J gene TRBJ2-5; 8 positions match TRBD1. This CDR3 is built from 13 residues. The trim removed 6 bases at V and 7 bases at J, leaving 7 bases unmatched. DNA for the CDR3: TGTGCCAGCAGGGCGACAGGGGAAGGGACCCAGTACTTC. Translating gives CASRATGEGTQYF.

The CDR3 reads CASSEPGAYNEQFF. The CDR3 bases are TGTGCCAGCAGTGAACCCGGGGCGTACAATGAGCAGTTCTTC. The rearrangement joins TRBV6-1 to TRBJ2-1; D is tentatively TRBD1 or TRBD2 (5 bases each). Germline V gives CDR1 MNHNS, CDR2 SASEGT. The CDR3 runs to 14 residues. V was pared by 2 bases and J by 4 bases, with 9 bases between.

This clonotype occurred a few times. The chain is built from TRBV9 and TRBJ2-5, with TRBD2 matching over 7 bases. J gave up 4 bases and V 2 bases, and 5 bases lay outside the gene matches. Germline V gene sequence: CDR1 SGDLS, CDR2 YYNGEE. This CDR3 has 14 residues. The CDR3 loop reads CASSVGRLAETQYF. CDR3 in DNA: TGTGCCAGCAGCGTCGGTAGACTAGCAGAGACCCAGTACTTC. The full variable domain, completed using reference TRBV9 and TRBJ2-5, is DSGVTQTPKHLITATGQRVTLRCSPRSGDLSVYWYQQSLDQGLQFLIQYYNGEERAKGNILERFSAQQFPDLHSELNLSSLELGDSALYFCASSVGRLAETQYFGPGTRLLVL.

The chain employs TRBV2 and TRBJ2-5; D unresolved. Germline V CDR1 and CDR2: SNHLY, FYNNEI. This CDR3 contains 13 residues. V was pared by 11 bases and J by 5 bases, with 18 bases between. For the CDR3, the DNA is TGTGCCGGAGATCCGGACCCAAGGGAGACCCAGTACTTC. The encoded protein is CAGDPDPRETQYF.

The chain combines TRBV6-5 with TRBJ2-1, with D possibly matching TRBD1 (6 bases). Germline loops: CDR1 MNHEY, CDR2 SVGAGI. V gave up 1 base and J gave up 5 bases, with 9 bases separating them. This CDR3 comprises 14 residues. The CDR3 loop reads CASSYWGPHNEQFF. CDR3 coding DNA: TGTGCCAGCAGTTACTGGGGGCCCCACAATGAGCAGTTCTTC.

DNA for the CDR3: TGTGCCAGCAGCACCACTCAAGTCCCGGCCGCAGGGGGGGGTAGCAATCAGCCCCAGCATTTT. Residues: CASSTTQVPAAGGGSNQPQHF. V and J are TRBV6-1 and TRBJ1-5; 7 bases line up with TRBD1. The length of the CDR3 is 21 residues. V lost 6 bases to trimming and J lost 0 bases; unmatched junction nucleotides: 23. The germline CDR1 and CDR2 sequences are MNHNS and SASEGT.

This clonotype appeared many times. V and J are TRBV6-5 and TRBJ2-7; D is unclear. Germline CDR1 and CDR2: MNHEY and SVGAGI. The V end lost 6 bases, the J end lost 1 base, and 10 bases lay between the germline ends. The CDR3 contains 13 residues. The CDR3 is CASSLQRSYEQYF. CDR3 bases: TGTGCCAGCAGCCTCCAGAGATCCTACGAGCAGTACTTC.

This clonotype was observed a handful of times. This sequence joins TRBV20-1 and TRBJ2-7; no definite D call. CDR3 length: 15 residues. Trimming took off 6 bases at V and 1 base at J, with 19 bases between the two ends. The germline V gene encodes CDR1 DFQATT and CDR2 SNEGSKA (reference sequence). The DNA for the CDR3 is TGCAGTGCCAGCCTAGGGTTGAGACCTTCCTACGAGCAGTACTTC. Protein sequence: CSASLGLRPSYEQYF.

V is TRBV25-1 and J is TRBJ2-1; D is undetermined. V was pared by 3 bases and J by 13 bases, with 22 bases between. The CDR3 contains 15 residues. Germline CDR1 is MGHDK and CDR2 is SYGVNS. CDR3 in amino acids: CASSEVGSRNKGQFF. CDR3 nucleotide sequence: TGTGCCAGCAGTGAGGTTGGCAGTCGGAACAAGGGACAGTTCTTC.

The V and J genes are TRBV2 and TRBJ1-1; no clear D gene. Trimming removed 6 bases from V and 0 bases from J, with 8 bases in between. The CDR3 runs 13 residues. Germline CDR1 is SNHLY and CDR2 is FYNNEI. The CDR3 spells CASRQVMNTEAFF. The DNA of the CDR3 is TGTGCCAGCAGGCAAGTCATGAACACTGAAGCTTTCTTT.

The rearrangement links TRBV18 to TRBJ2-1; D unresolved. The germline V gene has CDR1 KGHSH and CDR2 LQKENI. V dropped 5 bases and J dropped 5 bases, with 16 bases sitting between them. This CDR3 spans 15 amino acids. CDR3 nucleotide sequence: TGTGCCAGCTCATCCGGGCAGGCCCAGGACAATGAGCAGTTCTTC. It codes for CASSSGQAQDNEQFF.

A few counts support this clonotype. The CDR3 bases are TGCAGTGCGAAGCCGGGACAGGGAGATGAAAAACTGTTTTTT. This translates into CSAKPGQGDEKLFF. The V and J genes are TRBV20-1 and TRBJ1-4; 9 bases agree with TRBD1. This CDR3 region has 14 residues. The germline gives CDR1 DFQATT, CDR2 SNEGSKA (reference sequence). J was trimmed by 6 bases and V by 6 bases; bases with no gene match: 8.

The CDR3 loop is CSAPPQGLLGGYTF. The CDR3, as DNA: TGCAGTGCCCCGCCCCAGGGTCTCCTAGGTGGCTACACCTTC. The chain joins TRBV20-1 to TRBJ1-2; D perhaps matches TRBD1 (5 bases). Germline lookup yields CDR1 DFQATT and CDR2 SNEGSKA (reference sequence). The CDR3 loop spans 14 amino acids. V was trimmed by 6 bases and J by 7 bases, leaving 21 bases between them.

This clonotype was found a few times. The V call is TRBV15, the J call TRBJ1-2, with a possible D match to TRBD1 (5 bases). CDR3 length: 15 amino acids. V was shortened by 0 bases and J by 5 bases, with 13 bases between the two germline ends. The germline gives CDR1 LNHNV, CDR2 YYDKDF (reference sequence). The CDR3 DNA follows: TGTGCCACCAGCAGAGATCGATCGGGGGGTTATGGCTACACCTTC. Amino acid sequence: CATSRDRSGGYGYTF.

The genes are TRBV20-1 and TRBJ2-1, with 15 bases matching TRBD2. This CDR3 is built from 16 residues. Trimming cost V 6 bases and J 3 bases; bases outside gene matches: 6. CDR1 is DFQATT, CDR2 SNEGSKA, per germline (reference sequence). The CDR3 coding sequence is TGCAGTGCCGGGACTAGCGGGGGGTTTAGCTACAATGAGCAGTTCTTC. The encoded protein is CSAGTSGGFSYNEQFF.